This T cell receptor beta chain was captured by sequencing in a study of T-cell reconstitution after alpha-beta-depleted transplantation in children. The TCRbeta library incorporated unique molecular identifiers. TCRdb processed the PCR reads anew with MiXCR; each CDR3 protein has one entry. The data contain hundreds of thousands of distinct CDR3 sequences, 10% of them singletons. This CDR3 has 16 amino acids. Per the germline V gene, CDR1 is MNHEY and CDR2 is SVGEGT. V lost 2 bases and J lost 10, with 21 bases in between. This clonotype was found a few times. The antigen is not known. Broader study findings: Some patients owed their high day-60 TCRbeta diversity to surviving recipient T cells and thymic progenitors.

The source of this sequence is a child younger than 10 with inherited bone marrow failure, due to receive a stem cell transplant. V is TRBV6-2 or TRBV6-3 and J is TRBJ2-1; D might be TRBD2 (6 bases). This specimen consisted of PBMCs, obtained before TCRalphabeta/CD19-depleted stem cell transplant. Written as DNA, the CDR3 is TGTGCCAGCAGTTACCTCCTCCCCGGGAGCCCGCCGGAGCAGTTCTTC. Its translation is CASSYLLPGSPPEQFF.